The 4 T cell receptor beta chains below come from one sample, sequenced in a study of blood T cell repertoires in COVID-19. The method was immunoSEQ multiplex PCR; TCRdb's version includes in-frame clones alone and lacks a portion of them. The table has 200,000 to 300,000 clones, around 87% seen once. Sequencing input: peripheral blood. The origin of the receptors is a woman between 45 and 65 years old with acute or convalescent COVID-19.

The chain recombines TRBV6-5 with TRBJ1-1; 9 bases align to TRBD1. This CDR3 is 13 amino acids long. Trimming removed 4 bases from V and 7 bases from J; junction bases left unmatched: 4. Germline CDR1 MNHEY, CDR2 SVGAGI. CDR3 sequence reads: CASSSTDRGEAFF. CDR3 DNA sequence: TGTGCCAGCAGTTCCACGGACAGGGGTGAAGCTTTCTTT.

The chain has TRBV27 and TRBJ1-1; the D gene is possibly TRBD1 (5 bases). Looked up from germline, CDR1 is MNHEY and CDR2 is SMNVEV (reference sequence). The length of the CDR3 is 17 residues. V dropped 6 bases and J dropped 0 bases, with 20 bases sitting between them. The CDR3 DNA is TGTGCCAGCAGGAGTCCTTCTTGGGCAGGGATGAACACTGAAGCTTTCTTT. Protein product: CASRSPSWAGMNTEAFF.

The chain joins TRBV30 to TRBJ1-2; tentative D call: TRBD1 (5 bases). V lost 2 bases and J lost 4, with 11 bases in between. CDR3 length: 13 residues. The germline CDR1 and CDR2 sequences are GTSNPN and SVGIG (reference sequence). As DNA, the CDR3 is TGTGCCTGGAGTATACAGGATCCCTATGGCTACACCTTC. This sequence encodes CAWSIQDPYGYTF.

This sequence joins TRBV11-2 and TRBJ1-4; D call uncertain. The CDR3 is 13 amino acids. Germline lookup yields CDR1 SGHAT and CDR2 FQNNGV. V was cut by 2 bases and J by 7 bases, with 8 bases left in between. The CDR3 loop is CASSLRRREKLFF. The CDR3, as DNA: TGTGCCAGCAGCTTACGGAGACGTGAAAAACTGTTTTTT.